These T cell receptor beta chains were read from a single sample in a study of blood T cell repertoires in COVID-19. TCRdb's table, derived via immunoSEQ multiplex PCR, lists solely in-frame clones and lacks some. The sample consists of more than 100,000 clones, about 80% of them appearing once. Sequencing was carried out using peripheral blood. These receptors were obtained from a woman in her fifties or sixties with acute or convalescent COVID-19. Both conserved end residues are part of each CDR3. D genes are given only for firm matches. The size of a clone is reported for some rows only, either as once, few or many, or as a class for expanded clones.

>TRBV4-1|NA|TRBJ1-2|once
TGCGCCAGCAGCCCCTCCTCGGGAACTAACTATGGCTACACCTTC
CASSPSSGTNYGYTF
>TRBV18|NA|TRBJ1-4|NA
TGTGCCAGCTCACCCGCCGGCGATCCCGGACAGAAAGGACTGTTTTTT
CASSPAGDPGQKGLFF
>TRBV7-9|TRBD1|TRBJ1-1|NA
TGTGCCAGCAGCTTAAATACAGGGGTTGGTACTGAAGCTTTCTTT
CASSLNTGVGTEAFF
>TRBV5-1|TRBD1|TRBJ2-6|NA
TGCGCCAGCAGCTTCGACAGGGGGAAAACTGGGGCCAACGTCCTGACTTTC
CASSFDRGKTGANVLTF
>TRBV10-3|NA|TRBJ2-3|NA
TGTGCCATCAGTGAGTCCAGGGCAGATACGCAGTATTTT
CAISESRADTQYF
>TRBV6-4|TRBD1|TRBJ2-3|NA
TGTGCCAGCAGTGATACGGGACAGGTCACAGATACGCAGTATTTT
CASSDTGQVTDTQYF
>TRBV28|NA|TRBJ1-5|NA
TGTGCCAGTGGTGGCGGGGGGCATCAGCCCCAGCATTTT
CASGGGGHQPQHF
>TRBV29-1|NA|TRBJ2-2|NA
TGCAGCGTTGTGGAGGCACCGAACACCGGGGAGCTGTTTTTT
CSVVEAPNTGELFF
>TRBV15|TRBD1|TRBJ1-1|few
TGTGCCACCAGCAGGGGGGACAGGGAGAACACTGAAGCTTTCTTT
CATSRGDRENTEAFF
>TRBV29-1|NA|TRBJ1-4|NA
TGCAGCGCCCAGGCGGGATCTGCTAATGAAAAACTGTTTTTT
CSAQAGSANEKLFF
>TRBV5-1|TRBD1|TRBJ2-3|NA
TGCGCCAGCAGCTTGGTAGGGACAGGGAATACAGATACGCAGTATTTT
CASSLVGTGNTDTQYF
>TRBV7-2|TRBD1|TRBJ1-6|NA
TGTGCCAGCAGGGGACAGCTTAATTCACCCCTCCACTTT
CASRGQLNSPLHF
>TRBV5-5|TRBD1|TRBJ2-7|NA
TGTGCCAGCAGCCTCCGGGGACAGCCCGACTACGAGCAGTACTTC
CASSLRGQPDYEQYF
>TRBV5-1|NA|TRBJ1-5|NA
TGCGCCAGCAGCTTGGACAGTCCTAATCAGCCCCAGCATTTT
CASSLDSPNQPQHF
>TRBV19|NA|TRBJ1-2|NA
TGTGCCAGTAGTATTCACTCGGGCTACACCTTC
CASSIHSGYTF
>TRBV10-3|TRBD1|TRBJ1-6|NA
TGTGCCATCAGTGACAGGGGGAATTCACCCCTCCACTTT
CAISDRGNSPLHF
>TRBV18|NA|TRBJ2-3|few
TGTGCCAGCTCACCATCCGCAGGGGCATTAGATACGCAGTATTTT
CASSPSAGALDTQYF
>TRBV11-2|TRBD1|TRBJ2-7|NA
TGTGCCAGCAGCGCTAGGGGGCCCTACGAGCAGTACTTC
CASSARGPYEQYF
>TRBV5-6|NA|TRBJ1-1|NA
TGTGCCAGCAGCTTGTTGGGGGCGAACACTGAAGCTTTCTTT
CASSLLGANTEAFF
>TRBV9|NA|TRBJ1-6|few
TGTGCCAGCAGCCCAGATAGGGGAATGAGCTCCTATAATTCACCCCTCCACTTT
CASSPDRGMSSYNSPLHF
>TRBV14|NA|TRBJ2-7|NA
TGTGCCAGCAGCCAAGAGGGGGGTTACGAGCAGTACTTC
CASSQEGGYEQYF
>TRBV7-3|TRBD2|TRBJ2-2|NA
TGTGCCAGCAGCAAAGGTGGGACTAGCGCCGGGGAGCTGTTTTTT
CASSKGGTSAGELFF
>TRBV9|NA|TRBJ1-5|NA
TGTGCCAGCAGCGTAGGGGGCTTACCTAATCAGCCCCAGCATTTT
CASSVGGLPNQPQHF
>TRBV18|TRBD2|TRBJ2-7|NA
TGTGCCAGCTCACCACCTAGCAGCGGGAAGTCCTACGAGCAGTACTTC
CASSPPSSGKSYEQYF